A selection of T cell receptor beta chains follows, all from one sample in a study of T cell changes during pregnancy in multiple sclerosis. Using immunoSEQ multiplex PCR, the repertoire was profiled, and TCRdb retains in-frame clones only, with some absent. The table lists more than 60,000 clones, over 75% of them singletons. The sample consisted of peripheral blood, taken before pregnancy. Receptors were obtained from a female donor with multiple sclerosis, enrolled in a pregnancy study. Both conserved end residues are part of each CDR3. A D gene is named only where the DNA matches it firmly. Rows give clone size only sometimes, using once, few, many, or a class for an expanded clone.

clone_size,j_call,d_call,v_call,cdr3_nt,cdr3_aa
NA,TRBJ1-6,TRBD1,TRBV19,TGTGCCAGTAGTAGGTCGGGACAGGATGGGACACCCCTCCACTTT,CASSRSGQDGTPLHF
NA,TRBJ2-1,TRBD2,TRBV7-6,TGTGCCAGCAGCTTACGTCCTAGCGGGGGGAACAATGAGCAGTTCTTC,CASSLRPSGGNNEQFF
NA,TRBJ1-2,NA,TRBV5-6,TGTGCCAGCAGCTTGCCCACCGAAGTCAGGGCGCAGGGGGGCTACACCTTC,CASSLPTEVRAQGGYTF
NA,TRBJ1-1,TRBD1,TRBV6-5,TGTGCCAGCAGTTCCGGACAGGCGAGGACTGAAGCTTTCTTT,CASSSGQARTEAFF
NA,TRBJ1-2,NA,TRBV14,TGTGCCAGCAGCCAAGAACAGTACTATGGCTACACCTTC,CASSQEQYYGYTF
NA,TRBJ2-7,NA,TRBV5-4,TGTGCCAGCTCCCGTCCAGGGGTCGAGCAGTACTTC,CASSRPGVEQYF
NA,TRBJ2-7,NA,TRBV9,TGTGCCAGCAGTCTGGAGGGGGCGACTTACGAGCAGTACTTC,CASSLEGATYEQYF
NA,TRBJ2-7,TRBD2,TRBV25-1,TGTGCCAGCAGTCCGGGGGGGGTCCAGGTTTACGAGCAGTACTTC,CASSPGGVQVYEQYF
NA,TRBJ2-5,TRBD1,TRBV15,TGTGCCACCAGCAGGGGACAGGTAAAAGAGACCCAGTACTTC,CATSRGQVKETQYF
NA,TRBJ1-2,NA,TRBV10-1,TGCGCCAGCAGAACAGGGAAGGGCTACACCTTC,CASRTGKGYTF
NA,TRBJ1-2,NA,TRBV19,TGTGCCAGTAGTCCGACCCACGACAGGTCCGCTTTATCTAACTATGGCTACACCTTC,CASSPTHDRSALSNYGYTF
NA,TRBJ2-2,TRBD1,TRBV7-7,TGTGCTAGCAGCCGACGGACAGGGGAGACCGGGGAGCTGTTTTTT,CASSRRTGETGELFF
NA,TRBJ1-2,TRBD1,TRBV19,TGTGCCAGTAGTTCCCCTCCCGGGACAGGGGGCGGCTACACCTTC,CASSSPPGTGGGYTF
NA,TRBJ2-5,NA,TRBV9,TGTGCCAGCAGCGTAAGCCCACACCAAGAGACCCAGTACTTC,CASSVSPHQETQYF
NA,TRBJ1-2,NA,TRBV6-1,TGTGCCAGCAGTGAGGCCGCTGGGGCCCCCGGGGGCTACACCTTC,CASSEAAGAPGGYTF
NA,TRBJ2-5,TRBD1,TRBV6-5,TGTGCCAGCAGTTTTCTACAGGGGGAAGAGACCCAGTACTTC,CASSFLQGEETQYF
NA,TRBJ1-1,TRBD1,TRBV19,TGTGCCAGTAGCCCCCTTAGGACAGGGTCTTTCACTGAAGCTTTCTTT,CASSPLRTGSFTEAFF
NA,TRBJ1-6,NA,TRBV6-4,TGTGCCAGCAGTGACCAGGGTGAGCACTCACCCCTCCACTTT,CASSDQGEHSPLHF
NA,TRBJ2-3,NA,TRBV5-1,TGCGCCAGCAGCTTGTTGAGAGAGATGGATACGCAGTATTTT,CASSLLREMDTQYF
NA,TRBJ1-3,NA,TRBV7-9,TGTGCCAGCAGCTTAGATTCGGGGTCTGGAAACACCATATATTTT,CASSLDSGSGNTIYF
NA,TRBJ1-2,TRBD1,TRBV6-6,TGTGCCAGCAGCTATACAGCAGGGGGCGATTCAGGGGGCTACACCTTC,CASSYTAGGDSGGYTF
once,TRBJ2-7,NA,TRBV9,TGTGCCAGCAGCGTAGCGGCAGGTAGCTACGAGCAGTACTTC,CASSVAAGSYEQYF
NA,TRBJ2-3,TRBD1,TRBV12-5,TGTGCTAGTCGAAAGGGGGCAGGGGACACAGATACGCAGTATTTT,CASRKGAGDTDTQYF
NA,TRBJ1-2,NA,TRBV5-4,TGTGCCAGCAGCTTGGCCACTGGGGGCCAACCCTATGGCTACACCTTC,CASSLATGGQPYGYTF
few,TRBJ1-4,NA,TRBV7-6,TGTGCCAGCAGCTTAGTCCCCCCCCTACAGGTACCGGGTGAAAAACTGTTTTTT,CASSLVPPLQVPGEKLFF
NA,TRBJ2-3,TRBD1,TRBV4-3,TGCGCCAGCAGCCAAGAAGACAGGGGGCGAATAGATACGCAGTATTTT,CASSQEDRGRIDTQYF
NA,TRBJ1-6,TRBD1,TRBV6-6,TGTGCCAGCAGTTACTCTGGACAGGATAATTCACCCCCCCACTTT,CASSYSGQDNSPPHF
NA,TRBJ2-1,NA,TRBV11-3,TGTGCCAGCAGCCCCCGGACACTCTACAATGAGCAGTTCTTC,CASSPRTLYNEQFF
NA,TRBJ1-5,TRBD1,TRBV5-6,TGTGCCAGCAGCTTAAGGGACAGGAATCAGCCCCAGCATTTT,CASSLRDRNQPQHF
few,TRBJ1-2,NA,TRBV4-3,TGCGCCAGCAGCCAAGCCCCTTCCGAGGGCGGCTACACCTTC,CASSQAPSEGGYTF
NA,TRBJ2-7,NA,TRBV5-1,TGCGCCAGCAGCTTGGCGGGGTATGAGTACTTC,CASSLAGYEYF
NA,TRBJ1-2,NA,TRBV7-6,TGTGCCAGCAGCTTACTCTTCGCAGGCCGAGCTAACTATGGCTACACCTTC,CASSLLFAGRANYGYTF
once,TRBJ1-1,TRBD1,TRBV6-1,TGTGCCAGCAGTGAAAGGGGGCTCACTGTTGAAGCTTTCTTT,CASSERGLTVEAFF
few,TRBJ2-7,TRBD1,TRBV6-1,TGTGCCAGCAGTGAAAATGGTGGGGACAGCTCCTACGAGCAGTACTTC,CASSENGGDSSYEQYF
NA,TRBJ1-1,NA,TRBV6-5,TGTGCCAGCAGTTACATGGTAGCCGTGGGGAACACTGAAGCTTTCTTT,CASSYMVAVGNTEAFF
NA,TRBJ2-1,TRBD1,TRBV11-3,TGTGCCAGCTCATCAGGGGGCTTGGTTCGCTACAATGAGCAGTTCTTC,CASSSGGLVRYNEQFF
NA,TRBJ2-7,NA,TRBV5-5,TGTGCCAGCAGCTTAGGAGGACGGTGGCGGGAGCAGTACTTC,CASSLGGRWREQYF
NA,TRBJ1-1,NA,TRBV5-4,TGTGCCAGCAGCTTTACCCTGGACAGTAACACTGAAGCTTTCTTT,CASSFTLDSNTEAFF
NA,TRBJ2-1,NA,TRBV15,TGTGCCACCAGCAGAGATGTCATGACTACTATGAGCTCCTACAATGAGCAGTTCTTC,CATSRDVMTTMSSYNEQFF
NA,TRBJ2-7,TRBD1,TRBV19,TGTGCCAGTAGGATGGGACAGGGGTCATACGAGCAGTACTTC,CASRMGQGSYEQYF
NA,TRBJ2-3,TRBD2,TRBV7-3,TGTGCCAGCAGCTTAAGGAGCGGGGGGACGGGTACGCAGTATTTT,CASSLRSGGTGTQYF
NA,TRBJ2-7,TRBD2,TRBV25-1,TGTGCCAGCGGGGGGGACGGGTACGAGCAGTACTTC,CASGGDGYEQYF
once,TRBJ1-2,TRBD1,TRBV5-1,TGCGCCAGCAGCGCCGGACAGGGGAGGCAGGGCTACACCTTC,CASSAGQGRQGYTF
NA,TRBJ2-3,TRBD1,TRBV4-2,TGTGCCAGCAGCCCGACCACAGGGGGCGGCACAGATACGCAGTATTTT,CASSPTTGGGTDTQYF
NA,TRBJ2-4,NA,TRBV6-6,TGTGCCAGCAGTTACTCAGCCCAAAACATTCAGTACTTC,CASSYSAQNIQYF
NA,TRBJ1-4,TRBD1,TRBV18,TGTGCCAGCTCGCTGCCGAGGACAGGGATGAATGAAAAACTGTTTTTT,CASSLPRTGMNEKLFF
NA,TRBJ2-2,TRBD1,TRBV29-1,TGCAGCGTTGTGGGACAGGGGTTCACCGGGGAGCTGTTTTTT,CSVVGQGFTGELFF
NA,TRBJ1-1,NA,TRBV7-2,TGTGCCAGCAGCCTACGGAGGGGCACTGAAGCTTTCTTT,CASSLRRGTEAFF
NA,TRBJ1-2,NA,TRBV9,TGTGCCAGCAGCGTAGGGCAGGGGTGGGATGGCTACACCTTC,CASSVGQGWDGYTF
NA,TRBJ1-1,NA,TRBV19,TGTGCCAGTAGTCTCGGCGCGGACACTGAAGCTTTCTTT,CASSLGADTEAFF
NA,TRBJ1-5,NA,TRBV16,TGTGCCAGCAGCCCTGCGAGGACAGTATCTCAGCCCCAGCATTTT,CASSPARTVSQPQHF
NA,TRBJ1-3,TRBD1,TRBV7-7,TGTGCTAGCAGCGATGGACAGGGGCCAGGAAACACCATATATTTT,CASSDGQGPGNTIYF
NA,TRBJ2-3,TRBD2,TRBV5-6,TGTGCCAGCAGCTCCCGGTTGATAGCGGGGACCAAAGATACGCAGTATTTT,CASSSRLIAGTKDTQYF
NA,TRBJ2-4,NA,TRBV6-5,TGTGCCAGCATTTCTGGCATAGCCAAAAACATTCAGTACTTC,CASISGIAKNIQYF
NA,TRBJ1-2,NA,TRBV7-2,TGTGCCAGCAGCTTCTCAGGGTCGGATGGCTACACCTTC,CASSFSGSDGYTF
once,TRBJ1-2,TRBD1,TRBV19,TGTGCCAGTAGTATCAGTGTGACTACAGGGGCCTGGGCTAACTATGGCTACACCTTC,CASSISVTTGAWANYGYTF
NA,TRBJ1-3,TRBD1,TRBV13,TGTGCCAGCAGCTGGGGACAGGGCGTCTCTGGAAACACCATATATTTT,CASSWGQGVSGNTIYF